The 24 T cell receptor beta chains below were found in one sample sequenced in a study of cytomegalovirus exposure and HLA in healthy donors. Only in-frame clones appear in the TCRdb table, and some are missing; sequencing was by immunoSEQ multiplex PCR. The sample consists of over 90,000 clones, about 95% of them appearing once. The source material was PBMCs. The receptors originated from a woman aged 18-35 years in good health and CMV-seronegative.

The genes are TRBV11-3 and TRBJ2-3, with 7 bases fitting TRBD2. In germline, CDR1 is SGHNT, CDR2 YENEEA. V lost 1 base to trimming and J lost 0 bases; unmatched junction nucleotides: 4. This CDR3 has 16 amino acids. The CDR3: CASSLGSSGSTDTQYF. The CDR3 DNA sequence: TGTGCCAGCAGCTTAGGTTCTAGCGGCAGCACAGATACGCAGTATTTT.

The V and J genes are TRBV27 and TRBJ2-1; D possibly corresponds to TRBD1 (5 bases). V was shortened by 7 bases and J by 4 bases, with 14 bases between the two germline ends. There are 14 residues in the CDR3. Germline values: CDR1 MNHEY, CDR2 SMNVEV (reference sequence). The CDR3 DNA sequence: TGTGCCAGCACACCCTGGCCAGGGTACAATGAGCAGTTCTTC. It is translated as CASTPWPGYNEQFF.

The chain recombines TRBV19 with TRBJ2-7; no clear D gene. Germline CDR1 LNHDA, CDR2 SQIVND (reference sequence). V was pared by 3 bases and J by 0 bases, with 6 bases between. The CDR3 is 13 amino acids. The CDR3 DNA reads as TGTGCCAGTAGTATCGTCCCCTCCTACGAGCAGTACTTC. This encodes CASSIVPSYEQYF. Full variable domain (remainder filled in from reference TRBV19 and TRBJ2-7): DGGITQSPKYLFRKEGQNVTLSCEQNLNHDAMYWYRQDPGQGLRLIYYSQIVNDFQKGDIAEGYSVSREKKESFPLTVTSAQKNPTAFYLCASSIVPSYEQYFGPGTRLTVT.

V gene TRBV15 combines with J gene TRBJ2-1; the match to TRBD1 covers 10 bases. CDR3 length: 16 residues. Germline V lookup: CDR1 LNHNV, CDR2 YYDKDF (reference sequence). The junction had 8 bases not matched to a gene; V was cut back by 5 bases and J by 4 bases. The CDR3 sequence: CATSPGPGQGYNEQFF. DNA of the CDR3: TGTGCCACCAGCCCTGGCCCGGGACAGGGGTACAATGAGCAGTTCTTC.

This clone has just one count. The chain couples TRBV11-3 to TRBJ2-3; 12 bases fit TRBD2. This CDR3 has 16 residues. Germline CDR1 reads SGHNT; CDR2 reads YENEEA. Trimming cost V 0 bases and J 5 bases; bases outside gene matches: 3. The CDR3 loop reads CASSLESTSGRDTQYF. The DNA of the CDR3 is TGTGCCAGCAGCTTAGAATCGACTAGCGGGAGAGATACGCAGTATTTT.

J is TRBJ1-2 and V is TRBV7-9; D possibly corresponds to TRBD1 (6 bases). The CDR3 sequence is 13 residues long. V lost 2 bases and J lost 7, with 11 bases in between. Germline lookup yields CDR1 SEHNR and CDR2 FQNEAQ (reference sequence). CDR3 sequence: CASSLRTVSGYTF. In nucleotides, the CDR3 is TGTGCCAGCAGCTTAAGGACAGTTAGTGGCTACACCTTC.

The chain combines TRBV25-1 with TRBJ1-2, with 8 bases that match TRBD1. After removal of 5 bases from V and 6 bases from J, the junction contained 2 bases not matched to a gene. The CDR3 runs to 12 residues. Germline CDR1 is MGHDK and CDR2 is SYGVNS. The CDR3 DNA reads as TGTGCCAGCAGTCGACAGGGGAATGGCTACACCTTC. Its translation: CASSRQGNGYTF.

V is TRBV7-9 and J is TRBJ1-1, with D perhaps matching TRBD1 (5 bases). The germline V and J ends were trimmed by 3 bases and 1 base, with 12 bases remaining between them. This CDR3 is 15 amino acids long. Germline V CDR1 and CDR2: SEHNR, FQNEAQ (reference sequence). The CDR3 nucleotides are TGTGCCAGCAGCTTCATTGACAGACCGAACACTGAAGCTTTCTTT. Translating gives CASSFIDRPNTEAFF.

This clone has just one count. The chain is built from TRBV19 and TRBJ1-2; maybe TRBD1 (6 bases). V shed 10 bases and J shed 8 bases, with 23 bases lying between them. This CDR3 contains 14 residues. CDR1 LNHDA and CDR2 SQIVND come from the germline V gene (reference sequence). CDR3 bases: TGTGCCACCCGACCCACGGACAGATCGGCGGGCTACACCTTC. Protein product: CATRPTDRSAGYTF.

This chain uses TRBV7-9 with TRBJ1-1; 7 bases map to TRBD1. Germline trimming cut 5 bases from V and 7 bases from J; bases unmatched to any gene: 10. CDR3 length: 14 residues. The germline gives CDR1 SEHNR, CDR2 FQNEAQ (reference sequence). The CDR3 region has the DNA TGTGCCAGCAGCCCCAACAGGGGACTGTTTGAAGCTTTCTTT. It codes for CASSPNRGLFEAFF.

In regard to this clone: Other DNA sequences in the sample encode the same CDR3. The J gene is TRBJ1-1, the V gene TRBV9; D not resolved. The germline gives CDR1 SGDLS, CDR2 YYNGEE. V dropped 2 bases and J dropped 3 bases, with 5 bases sitting between them. This CDR3 region has 12 residues. The CDR3 DNA reads TGTGCCAGCAGCGTCGGGGACACTGAAGCTTTCTTT. Residues: CASSVGDTEAFF. The entire variable domain, with the rest obtained from reference TRBV9 and TRBJ1-1, is as follows: DSGVTQTPKHLITATGQRVTLRCSPRSGDLSVYWYQQSLDQGLQFLIQYYNGEERAKGNILERFSAQQFPDLHSELNLSSLELGDSALYFCASSVGDTEAFFGQGTRLTVV.

The CDR3 sequence: CASRRVASGVADTQYF. As DNA, the CDR3 is TGTGCCAGCCGCAGGGTGGCTAGCGGGGTGGCAGATACGCAGTATTTT. The genes are TRBV28 and TRBJ2-3; TRBD2 aligns across 9 bases. Germline values: CDR1 MDHEN, CDR2 SYDVKM. V lost 8 bases, J lost 4 bases, and 13 bases stayed unmatched. CDR3 length equals 16 residues.

This chain links TRBV7-6 with TRBJ2-2; TRBD2 is a possible D gene (5 bases). Germline V gene lookup returns CDR1 SGHVS and CDR2 FNYEAQ. The V and J ends lost 5 bases and 6 bases respectively, with 7 bases between them. The CDR3 is made up of 12 amino acids. The DNA of the CDR3 is TGTGCCAGCAGCCTGGACTCCGGGGAGCTGTTTTTT. This encodes CASSLDSGELFF.

The chain recombines TRBV4-3 with TRBJ1-1, with D maybe TRBD1 (6 bases). The germline V gene encodes CDR1 LGHNA and CDR2 YSLEER. Trimming stripped 2 bases from V and 0 bases from J, with 10 bases between. The CDR3 consists of 15 residues. The CDR3 here is CASSQPGQVNTEAFF. The CDR3 DNA reads TGCGCCAGCAGCCAACCGGGACAAGTGAACACTGAAGCTTTCTTT.

The chain combines TRBV4-1 with TRBJ1-4; a weak D match, TRBD1 (5 bases). Trimming cost V 0 bases and J 5 bases, with 10 bases left between them. The CDR3 consists of 15 residues. The germline gives CDR1 MGHRA, CDR2 YSYEKL. CDR3 region: CASSQDWGSNEKLFF. CDR3 DNA: TGCGCCAGCAGCCAAGACTGGGGCTCGAATGAAAAACTGTTTTTT.

J is TRBJ2-2 and V is TRBV5-4; 7 bases line up with TRBD1. The V gene's germline CDR1 is SGHNT and CDR2 YYREEE (reference sequence). The CDR3 has 18 amino acids. The V gene end was trimmed by 0 bases and the J gene end by 0 bases; junction bases not matched to a gene: 8. CDR3 amino acids: CASSLGARGPPNTGELFF. The CDR3 bases are TGTGCCAGCAGCTTGGGTGCTAGGGGGCCCCCGAACACCGGGGAGCTGTTTTTT.

V and J are TRBV7-9 and TRBJ1-1; 8 nucleotides line up with TRBD1. Germline CDR1 reads SEHNR; CDR2 reads FQNEAQ (reference sequence). CDR3 length: 15 amino acids. V dropped 6 bases and J dropped 4; count of bases not matched to a gene: 10. The CDR3 sequence: CASSPRTGSGTEAFF. The CDR3 DNA follows: TGTGCCAGCAGTCCTCGGACAGGGTCGGGCACTGAAGCTTTCTTT.

The CDR3 loop reads CASSLTTANTEAFF. CDR3 in DNA: TGTGCCAGCAGCTTGACAACAGCAAACACTGAAGCTTTCTTT. This chain links TRBV11-3 with TRBJ1-1; D not resolved. CDR1 SGHNT and CDR2 YENEEA come from the germline V gene. Between the trimmed V and J ends, which lost 3 bases and 2 bases, there was a span of 10 bases. The CDR3 sequence is 14 residues long.

The chain employs TRBV4-2 and TRBJ2-1; a possible D gene is TRBD2 (6 bases). V dropped 1 base and J dropped 6 bases, with 16 bases sitting between them. The CDR3 runs 16 residues. Germline V CDR1 and CDR2: LGHNA, YNFKEQ. The CDR3 is CASSQVGGAAINEQFF. The CDR3, as DNA: TGTGCCAGCAGCCAAGTGGGCGGGGCGGCTATCAATGAGCAGTTCTTC.

The rearrangement uses TRBV5-1 and TRBJ2-3; 14 bases are shared with TRBD2. Germline V gives CDR1 SGHRS, CDR2 YFSETQ. The junction had 9 bases not matched to a gene; V was cut back by 4 bases and J by 8 bases. CDR3 length equals 16 residues. The CDR3 protein is CASSVESGTSGGTQYF. The CDR3 DNA reads TGCGCCAGCAGCGTGGAGTCCGGGACTAGCGGGGGTACGCAGTATTTT.

V is TRBV7-9 and J is TRBJ2-3; TRBD2 aligns across 11 bases. This CDR3 has 17 amino acids. Trimming at V came to 1 base and at J to 9 bases, leaving 12 bases not matched to a gene. The germline gives CDR1 SEHNR, CDR2 FQNEAQ (reference sequence). The CDR3 here is CASSLEIAGGTSRTQYF. DNA of the CDR3: TGTGCCAGCAGCTTAGAAATAGCGGGGGGGACCTCGAGGACGCAGTATTTT.

The chain combines TRBV27 with TRBJ1-2, with 9 positions matching TRBD1. The CDR3 is made up of 14 amino acids. Germline CDR1 is MNHEY and CDR2 is SMNVEV (reference sequence). The ends lost 5 bases at V and 6 bases at J; junction bases unmatched: 7. The CDR3 is CASSPHRGRDGYTF. CDR3 nucleotides: TGTGCCAGCAGTCCCCACAGGGGGCGGGATGGCTACACCTTC.

The chain couples TRBV11-2 to TRBJ1-2, with D uncertain. CDR3 size: 16 residues. The V end lost 5 bases, the J end lost 0 bases, and 16 bases lay between the germline ends. The germline V gene has CDR1 SGHAT and CDR2 FQNNGV. In DNA, the CDR3 is TGTGCCAGCAGCCACTGGGAGACACTAGCTAACTATGGCTACACCTTC. It specifies CASSHWETLANYGYTF.

The chain employs TRBV27 and TRBJ1-2, with 7 bases that match TRBD1. The CDR3 has 14 residues. With 6 bases clipped from V and 4 bases from J, the junction kept 8 bases outside the gene matches. CDR1 and CDR2 from the germline V gene are MNHEY and SMNVEV (reference sequence). The CDR3 loop is CASRVDRLSYGYTF. The CDR3 nucleotides are TGTGCCAGCAGAGTGGACAGGTTATCCTATGGCTACACCTTC.